This T cell receptor beta chain was profiled in a study of CD8 T cells in Susac syndrome. The V and J ends lost 3 bases and 7 bases respectively, with 13 bases between them. Per germline, CDR1 LNHDA and CDR2 SQIVND (reference sequence). The CDR3 is made up of 14 amino acids. The authors reverse transcribed roughly 0.5 to 1 ug RNA with random hexamers. The method of amplification for TCR beta CDR3 was immunoSEQ multiplex PCR, covering 54 Vbeta and 13 Jbeta. Using its own MiXCR run on the immunoSEQ multiplex PCR reads, TCRdb lists one record per CDR3 protein. This table holds some 190,000 distinct CDR3 sequences, approximately 96% found once.

The sequence came from a human donor with multiple sclerosis. Sequencing was carried out using CD4+ T cells from PBMCs. The chain recombines TRBV19 with TRBJ1-5; D ambiguous. The CDR3 reads CASSILLGRQPQHF. The DNA of the CDR3 is TGTGCCAGTAGTATTCTGCTAGGGCGGCAGCCCCAGCATTTT.